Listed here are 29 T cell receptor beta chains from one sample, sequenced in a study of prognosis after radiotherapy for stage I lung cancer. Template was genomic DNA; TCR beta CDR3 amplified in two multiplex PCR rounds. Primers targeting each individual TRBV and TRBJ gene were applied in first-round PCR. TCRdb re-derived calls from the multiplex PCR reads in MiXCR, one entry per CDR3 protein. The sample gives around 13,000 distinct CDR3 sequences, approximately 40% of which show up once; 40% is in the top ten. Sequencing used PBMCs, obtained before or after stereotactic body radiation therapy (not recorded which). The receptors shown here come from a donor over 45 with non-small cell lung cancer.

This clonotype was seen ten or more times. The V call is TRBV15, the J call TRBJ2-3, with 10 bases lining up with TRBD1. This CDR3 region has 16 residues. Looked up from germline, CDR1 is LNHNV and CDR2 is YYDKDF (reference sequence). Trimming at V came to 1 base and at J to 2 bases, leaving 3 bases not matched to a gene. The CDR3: CATSRVRQGATDTQYF. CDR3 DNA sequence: TGTGCCACCAGCAGAGTTCGACAGGGGGCCACAGATACGCAGTATTTT.

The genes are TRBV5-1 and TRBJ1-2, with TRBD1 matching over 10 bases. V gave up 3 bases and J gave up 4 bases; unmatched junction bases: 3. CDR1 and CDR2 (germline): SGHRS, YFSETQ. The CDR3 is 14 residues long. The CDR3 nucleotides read TGCGCCAGCAGCTCGGGACAGGGGAGCTATGGCTACACCTTC. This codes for CASSSGQGSYGYTF.

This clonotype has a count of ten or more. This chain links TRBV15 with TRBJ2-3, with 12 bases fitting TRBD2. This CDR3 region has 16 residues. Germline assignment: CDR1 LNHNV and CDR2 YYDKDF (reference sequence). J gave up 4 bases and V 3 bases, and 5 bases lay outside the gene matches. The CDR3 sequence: CATSRSLAGGPDTQYF. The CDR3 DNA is TGTGCCACCAGCAGGAGCCTAGCGGGGGGGCCAGATACGCAGTATTTT. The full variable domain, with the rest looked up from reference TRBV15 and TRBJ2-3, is DAMVIQNPRYQVTQFGKPVTLSCSQTLNHNVMYWYQQKSSQAPKLLFHYYDKDFNNEADTPDNFQSRRPNTSFCFLDIRSPGLGDTAMYLCATSRSLAGGPDTQYFGPGTRLTVL.

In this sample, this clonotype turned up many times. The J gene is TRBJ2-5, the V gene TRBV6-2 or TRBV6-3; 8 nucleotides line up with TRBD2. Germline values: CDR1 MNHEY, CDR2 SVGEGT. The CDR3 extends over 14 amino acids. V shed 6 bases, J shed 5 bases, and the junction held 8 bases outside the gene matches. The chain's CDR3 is CASRPGGGVETQYF. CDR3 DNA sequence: TGTGCCAGCAGACCGGGGGGGGGGGTCGAGACCCAGTACTTC.

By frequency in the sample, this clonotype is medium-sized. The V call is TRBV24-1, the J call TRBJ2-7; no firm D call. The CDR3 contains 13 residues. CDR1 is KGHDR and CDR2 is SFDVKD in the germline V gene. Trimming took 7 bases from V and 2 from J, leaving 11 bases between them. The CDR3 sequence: CATRRIRTYEQYF. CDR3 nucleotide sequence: TGTGCCACCAGAAGGATTCGCACCTACGAGCAGTACTTC.

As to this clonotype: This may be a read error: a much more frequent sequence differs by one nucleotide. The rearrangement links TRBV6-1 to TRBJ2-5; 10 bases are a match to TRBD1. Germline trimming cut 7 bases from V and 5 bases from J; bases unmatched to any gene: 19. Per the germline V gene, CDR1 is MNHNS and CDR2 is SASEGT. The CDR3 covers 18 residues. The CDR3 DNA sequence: TGTGCCAGCATCCCCCCGGCGGGACAGGGGTACTGGGCCGAGACCCAGTACTTC. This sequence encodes CASIPPAGQGYWAETQYF.

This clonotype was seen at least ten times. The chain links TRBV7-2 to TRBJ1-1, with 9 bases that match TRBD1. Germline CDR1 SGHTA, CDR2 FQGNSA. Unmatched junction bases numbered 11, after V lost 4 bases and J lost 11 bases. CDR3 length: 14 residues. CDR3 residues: CASSSFGTGRPAFF. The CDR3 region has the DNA TGTGCCAGCAGCTCATTTGGGACAGGGCGCCCGGCTTTCTTT. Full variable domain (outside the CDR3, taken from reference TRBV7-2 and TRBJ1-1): GAGVSQSPSNKVTEKGKDVELRCDPISGHTALYWYRQSLGQGLEFLIYFQGNSAPDKSGLPSDRFSAERTGGSVSTLTIQRTQQEDSAVYLCASSSFGTGRPAFFGQGTRLTVV.

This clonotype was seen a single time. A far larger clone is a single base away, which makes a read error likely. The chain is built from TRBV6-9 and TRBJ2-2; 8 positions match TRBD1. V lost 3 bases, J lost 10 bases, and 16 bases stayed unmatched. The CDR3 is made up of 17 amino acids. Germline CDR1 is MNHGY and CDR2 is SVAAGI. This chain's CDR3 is CASSYESGQGYSVELFF. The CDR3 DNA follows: TGTGCCAGCAGTTACGAATCTGGACAGGGATACTCTGTGGAGCTGTTTTTT.

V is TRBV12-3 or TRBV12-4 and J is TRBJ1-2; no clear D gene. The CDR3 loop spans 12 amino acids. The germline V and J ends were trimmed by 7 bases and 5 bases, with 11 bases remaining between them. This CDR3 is CASTPLGYGYTF. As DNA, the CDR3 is TGTGCCAGCACCCCCCTCGGGTATGGCTACACCTTC.

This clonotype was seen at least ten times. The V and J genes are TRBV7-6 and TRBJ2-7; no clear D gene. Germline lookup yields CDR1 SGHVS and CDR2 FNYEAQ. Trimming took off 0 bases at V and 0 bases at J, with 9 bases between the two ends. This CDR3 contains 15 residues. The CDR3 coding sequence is TGTGCCAGCAGCTTAGCTGGAGACCACTCCTACGAGCAGTACTTC. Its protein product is CASSLAGDHSYEQYF.

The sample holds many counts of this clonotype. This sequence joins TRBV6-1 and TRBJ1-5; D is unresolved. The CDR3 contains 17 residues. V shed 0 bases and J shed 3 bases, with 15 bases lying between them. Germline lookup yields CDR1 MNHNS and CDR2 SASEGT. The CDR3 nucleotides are TGTGCCAGCAGTGAAGCGCTTCTGTTCAGGACCAATCAGCCCCAGCATTTT. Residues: CASSEALLFRTNQPQHF.

The CDR3, as DNA: TGTGCCAGCAGTTCAGCCCGGACTCTTTTCGACACTGAAGCTTTCTTT. Its protein product is CASSSARTLFDTEAFF. The chain is built from TRBV6-2 or TRBV6-3 and TRBJ1-1; D uncertain. The germline gives CDR1 MNHEY, CDR2 SVGEGT. The CDR3 runs to 16 residues. The V gene lost 4 bases and the J gene lost 3 bases, with 18 bases spanning the gap.

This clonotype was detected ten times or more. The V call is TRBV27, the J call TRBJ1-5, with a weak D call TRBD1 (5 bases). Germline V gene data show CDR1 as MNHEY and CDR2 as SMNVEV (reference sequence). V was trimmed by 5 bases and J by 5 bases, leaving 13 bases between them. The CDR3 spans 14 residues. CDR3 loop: CASSLLGEYQPQHF. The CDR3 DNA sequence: TGTGCCAGCAGTCTACTGGGGGAGTATCAGCCCCAGCATTTT.

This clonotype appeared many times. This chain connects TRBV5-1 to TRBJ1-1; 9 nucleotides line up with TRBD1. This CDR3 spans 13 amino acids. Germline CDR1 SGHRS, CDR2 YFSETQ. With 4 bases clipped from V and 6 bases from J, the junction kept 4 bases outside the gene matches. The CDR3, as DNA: TGCGCCAGCAGCGTGGACAGGGGCCCTGAAGCTTTCTTT. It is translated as CASSVDRGPEAFF.

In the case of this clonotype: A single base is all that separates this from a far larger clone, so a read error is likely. CDR3 bases: TGTGACAGCAGATTGGAGAAGGGCACTGAAGCTTTCTTT. Translation gives CDSRLEKGTEAFF. V usage is TRBV6-4 and J usage is TRBJ1-1, with D hard to call. Germline V gives CDR1 MRHNA, CDR2 SNTAGT. The CDR3 is 13 residues long.

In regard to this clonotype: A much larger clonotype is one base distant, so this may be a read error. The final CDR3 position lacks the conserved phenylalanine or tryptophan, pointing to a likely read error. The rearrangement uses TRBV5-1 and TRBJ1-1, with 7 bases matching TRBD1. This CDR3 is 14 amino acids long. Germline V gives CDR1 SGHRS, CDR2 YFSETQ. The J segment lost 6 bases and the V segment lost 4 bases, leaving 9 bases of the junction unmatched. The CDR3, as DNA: TGCGCCAGCAGCCCGGGACAGATGGGGGCTGAAGCTTTCTAT. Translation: CASSPGQMGAEAFY.

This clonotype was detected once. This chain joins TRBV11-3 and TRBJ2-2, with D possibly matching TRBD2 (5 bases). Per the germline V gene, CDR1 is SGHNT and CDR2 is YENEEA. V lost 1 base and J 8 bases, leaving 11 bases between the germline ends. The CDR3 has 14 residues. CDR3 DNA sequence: TGTGCCAGCAGCTTAGTGGAGGTAGCTGGGGAGCTGTTTTTT. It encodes CASSLVEVAGELFF. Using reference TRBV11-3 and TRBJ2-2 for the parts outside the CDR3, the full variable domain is EAGVVQSPRYKIIEKKQPVAFWCNPISGHNTLYWYLQNLGQGPELLIRYENEEAVDDSQLPKDRFSAERLKGVDSTLKIQPAELGDSAVYLCASSLVEVAGELFFGEGSRLTVL.

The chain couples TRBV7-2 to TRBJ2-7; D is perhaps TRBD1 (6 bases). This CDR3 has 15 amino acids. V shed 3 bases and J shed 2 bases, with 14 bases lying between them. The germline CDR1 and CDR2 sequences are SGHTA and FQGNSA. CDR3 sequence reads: CASSFQGHQAYEQYF. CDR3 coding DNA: TGTGCCAGCAGCTTCCAGGGACACCAAGCCTACGAGCAGTACTTC.

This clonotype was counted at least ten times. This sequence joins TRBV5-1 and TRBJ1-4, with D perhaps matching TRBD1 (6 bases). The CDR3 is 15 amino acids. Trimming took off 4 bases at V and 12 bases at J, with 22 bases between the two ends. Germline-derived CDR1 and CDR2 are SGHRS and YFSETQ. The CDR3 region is CASSGGVLGAGELFF. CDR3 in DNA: TGCGCCAGCAGCGGGGGCGTGTTAGGGGCTGGGGAACTGTTTTTT.

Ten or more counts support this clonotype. In nucleotides, the CDR3 is TGTGCCTGGAGAAGGGACAGGGGCCCCTACGAGCAGTACTTC. This sequence encodes CAWRRDRGPYEQYF. This chain connects TRBV30 to TRBJ2-7; 10 bases are a match to TRBD1. The CDR3 length is 14 residues. CDR1 and CDR2 from the germline V gene are GTSNPN and SVGIG (reference sequence). The V gene end was trimmed by 3 bases and the J gene end by 2 bases; junction bases not matched to a gene: 4.

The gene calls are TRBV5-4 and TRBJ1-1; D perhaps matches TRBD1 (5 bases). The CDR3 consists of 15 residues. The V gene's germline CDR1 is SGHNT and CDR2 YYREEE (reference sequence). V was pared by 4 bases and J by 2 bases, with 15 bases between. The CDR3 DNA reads TGTGCCAGCAGCCAATCAGGGACGTCAAACACTGAAGCTTTCTTT. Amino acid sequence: CASSQSGTSNTEAFF.

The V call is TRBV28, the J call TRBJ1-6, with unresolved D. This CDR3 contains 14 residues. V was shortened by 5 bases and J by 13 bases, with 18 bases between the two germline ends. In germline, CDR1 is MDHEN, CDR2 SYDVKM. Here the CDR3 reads CASSRTTVCYPLHF. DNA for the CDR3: TGTGCCAGCAGTCGGACCACTGTGTGTTACCCCCTCCACTTT.

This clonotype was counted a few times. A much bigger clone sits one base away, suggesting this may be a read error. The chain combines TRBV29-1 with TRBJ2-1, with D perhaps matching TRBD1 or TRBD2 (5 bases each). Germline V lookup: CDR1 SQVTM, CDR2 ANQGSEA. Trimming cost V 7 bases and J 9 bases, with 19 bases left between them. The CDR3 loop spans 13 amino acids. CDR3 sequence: CSARDRITFEQFF. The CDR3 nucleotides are TGCAGCGCCCGGGACCGCATAACCTTTGAGCAGTTCTTC.

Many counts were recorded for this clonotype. Written as DNA, the CDR3 is TGCAGTGCGAGGGATACCCCATGGCAGCCCCAGCATTTT. Protein product: CSARDTPWQPQHF. The chain combines TRBV20-1 with TRBJ1-5; D is uncertain. V was trimmed by 6 bases and J by 7 bases, leaving 16 bases between them. Per germline, CDR1 DFQATT and CDR2 SNEGSKA (reference sequence). This CDR3 has 13 amino acids.

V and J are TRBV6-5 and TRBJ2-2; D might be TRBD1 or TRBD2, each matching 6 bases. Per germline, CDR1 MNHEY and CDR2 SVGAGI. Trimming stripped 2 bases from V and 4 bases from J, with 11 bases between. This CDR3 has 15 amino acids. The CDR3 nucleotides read TGTGCCAGCAGTTACCTGACGGGGGCCACCGGGGAGCTGTTTTTT. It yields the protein CASSYLTGATGELFF.

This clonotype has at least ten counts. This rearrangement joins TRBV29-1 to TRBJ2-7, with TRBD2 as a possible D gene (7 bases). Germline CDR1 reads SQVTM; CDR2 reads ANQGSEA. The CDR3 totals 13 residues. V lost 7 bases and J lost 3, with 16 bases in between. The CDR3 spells CSGSKGGSYEQYF. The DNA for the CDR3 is TGCAGCGGATCGAAGGGGGGGAGCTACGAGCAGTACTTC.

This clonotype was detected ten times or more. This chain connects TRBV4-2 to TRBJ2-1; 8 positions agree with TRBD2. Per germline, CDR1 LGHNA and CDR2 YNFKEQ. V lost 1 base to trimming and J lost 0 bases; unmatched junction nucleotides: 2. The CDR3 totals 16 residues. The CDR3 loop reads CASSQGLAGSYNEQFF. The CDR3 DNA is TGTGCCAGCAGCCAAGGGCTAGCGGGCTCCTACAATGAGCAGTTCTTC.

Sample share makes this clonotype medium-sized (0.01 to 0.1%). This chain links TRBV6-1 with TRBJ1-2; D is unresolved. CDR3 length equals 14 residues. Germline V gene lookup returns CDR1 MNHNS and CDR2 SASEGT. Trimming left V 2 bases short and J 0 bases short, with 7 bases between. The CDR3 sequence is CASSEHSANYGYTF. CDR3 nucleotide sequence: TGTGCCAGCAGTGAACACTCAGCTAACTATGGCTACACCTTC.

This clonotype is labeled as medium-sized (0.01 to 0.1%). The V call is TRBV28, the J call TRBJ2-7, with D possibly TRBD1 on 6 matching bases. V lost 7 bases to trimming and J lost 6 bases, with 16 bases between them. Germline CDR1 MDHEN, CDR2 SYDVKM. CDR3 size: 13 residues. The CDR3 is CASTTGKDREQYF. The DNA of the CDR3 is TGTGCCAGCACAACAGGGAAGGACCGCGAGCAGTACTTC.